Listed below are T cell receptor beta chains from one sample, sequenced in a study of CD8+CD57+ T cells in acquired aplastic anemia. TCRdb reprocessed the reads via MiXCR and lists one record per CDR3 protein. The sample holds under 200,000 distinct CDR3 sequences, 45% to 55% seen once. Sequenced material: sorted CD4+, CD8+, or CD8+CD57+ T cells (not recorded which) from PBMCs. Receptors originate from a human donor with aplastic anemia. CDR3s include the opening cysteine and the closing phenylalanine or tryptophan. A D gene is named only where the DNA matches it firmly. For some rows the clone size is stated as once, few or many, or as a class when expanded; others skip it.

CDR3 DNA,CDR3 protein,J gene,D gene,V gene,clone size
TGTGCCAGCAGCCCACAGGGGGCTCACAATCAGCCCCAGCATTTT,CASSPQGAHNQPQHF,TRBJ1-5,TRBD1,TRBV7-2,many
TGTGCCAATAGGGGGTTGGGGACAGATACGCAGTATTTT,CANRGLGTDTQYF,TRBJ2-3,NA,TRBV10-3,many
TGTGCCAGCAGCCCTTGGACAGGGAGCGACACCGGGGAGCTGTTTTTT,CASSPWTGSDTGELFF,TRBJ2-2,TRBD1,TRBV4-2,many
TGCAGCGCCGATCTCTATGGCTACACCTTC,CSADLYGYTF,TRBJ1-2,NA,TRBV29-1,medium-sized
TGTGCCAGCCAACGAGGGGCAATGAGCTCTGGAAACACCATATATTTT,CASQRGAMSSGNTIYF,TRBJ1-3,NA,TRBV19,many
TGCGCCAGCAGCTTGGATAGGGCCAAGGGTACGCAGTATTTT,CASSLDRAKGTQYF,TRBJ2-3,NA,TRBV5-1,many
TGCGCCAGCAGTATTTGCGGGAGGGCCGGAAATGAGCAGTTCTTC,CASSICGRAGNEQFF,TRBJ2-1,TRBD2,TRBV10-1,many
TGCAGTGCCGCTGCCCAACTGGGCGGGCTCTCTGTGGCGGATACGCAGTATTTT,CSAAAQLGGLSVADTQYF,TRBJ2-3,NA,TRBV20-1,many
TGTGCCACCAGTTCGAACAAGGGACAGCTTGGGGAGACCCAGTACTTC,CATSSNKGQLGETQYF,TRBJ2-5,TRBD1,TRBV24-1,many
TGTGCCAGCAGCCTCCAGGGGGGAGTAAATCAGCCCCAGCATTTT,CASSLQGGVNQPQHF,TRBJ1-5,TRBD1,TRBV27,NA
TGTGCCACCAGTGACCCGGGACAGGGGGCCCACGAGCAGTACTTC,CATSDPGQGAHEQYF,TRBJ2-7,TRBD1,TRBV24-1,few
TGTGCCAGCAGCCTGACAGGCTTTGTGGAAAAACTGTTTTTT,CASSLTGFVEKLFF,TRBJ1-4,NA,TRBV7-2,many
TGTGCCTGGAAGAGACAGGGTGAGGAAAATTCACCCCTCCACTTT,CAWKRQGEENSPLHF,TRBJ1-6,TRBD1,TRBV30,NA
TGTGCCAGCAGTGATGAGTACAGCTCCACCTTC,CASSDEYSSTF,TRBJ1-2,NA,TRBV5-4,NA
TGCGCCAGCAGCTTCCGGGACTGGGCCTACGAGCAGTACTTC,CASSFRDWAYEQYF,TRBJ2-7,NA,TRBV5-1,NA
TGTGCCAGCACACACCTTAGCCCCAATCAGCCCCAGCATTTT,CASTHLSPNQPQHF,TRBJ1-5,NA,TRBV2,few
TGTGCCAGCAGGTATTCGGCTGGGCCCGTCTTCGAGCAGTACTTC,CASRYSAGPVFEQYF,TRBJ2-7,NA,TRBV6-5,many
TGTGCCAGTAGTTGGCAGTCCGACGATGAAGCTTTCTTT,CASSWQSDDEAFF,TRBJ1-1,NA,TRBV19,NA
TGCAGTGCTGACGGCGGGAGCGGGAGGGCCCTCTACGAGCAGTACTTC,CSADGGSGRALYEQYF,TRBJ2-7,TRBD2,TRBV20-1,many
TGCAGTGCTATTCGCGGGGGAGCCTACGAGCAGTACTTC,CSAIRGGAYEQYF,TRBJ2-7,TRBD2,TRBV20-1,NA
TGTGCCAGCAGCTCCAGACGGGACCTCCCCTACGAGCAGTACTTC,CASSSRRDLPYEQYF,TRBJ2-7,NA,TRBV7-2,NA
TGTGCCACCAGTGATCCCCGGGACAGGGGGTTTAACGAGCAGTACTTC,CATSDPRDRGFNEQYF,TRBJ2-7,TRBD1,TRBV24-1,once
TGTGCCATCAGTGACATCCGCACCGGGATGTCCTACGAGCAGTACTTC,CAISDIRTGMSYEQYF,TRBJ2-7,NA,TRBV10-3,many
TGTGCCAGCTCACCAAGACCGACCGCAACCTACGAGCAGTACTTC,CASSPRPTATYEQYF,TRBJ2-7,NA,TRBV18,many
TGTGCCTCCGCCGGGGACGGCTACAATGAGCAGTTCTTC,CASAGDGYNEQFF,TRBJ2-1,NA,TRBV24-1,once
TGCGCCAGCAGCTTAGGACTAGCGGGAGACTCGTTCACAGATACGCAGTATTTT,CASSLGLAGDSFTDTQYF,TRBJ2-3,TRBD2,TRBV5-1,many
TGTGCCATCAGTGAGTTAGCGGGAGGCAATGAGCAGTATTTT,CAISELAGGNEQYF,TRBJ2-3,TRBD2,TRBV10-3,NA
TGTGCCAGTAGTATTGGACCCAACAGGCCTGGAAACACCATATATTTT,CASSIGPNRPGNTIYF,TRBJ1-3,NA,TRBV19,many
TGTGCCAGCAGCAGCTCCGGGAGAACCTCCGAGACCCAGTACTTC,CASSSSGRTSETQYF,TRBJ2-5,NA,TRBV5-8,many
TGTGCCAGCAGCGAGGGAGGGGGCGTTTACTTAGCCAAAAACATTCAGTACTTC,CASSEGGGVYLAKNIQYF,TRBJ2-4,NA,TRBV9,many
TGTGCCAGCAAAGCAAGGGACAGTCCAACCTACGAGCAGTACTTC,CASKARDSPTYEQYF,TRBJ2-7,TRBD1,TRBV10-3,NA
TGTGCCACCAGTGATTTGGACAGGGGAGGTAACTATGGCTACACCTTC,CATSDLDRGGNYGYTF,TRBJ1-2,TRBD1,TRBV24-1,NA
TGCAGTGCTAGGTGGACAGGGGTTAACTATGGCTACACCTTC,CSARWTGVNYGYTF,TRBJ1-2,TRBD1,TRBV20-1,few
TGTGCCAGCTCATCGAGGGAGAACTACGAGCAGTACTTC,CASSSRENYEQYF,TRBJ2-7,NA,TRBV18,few
TGTGCCAGCAGTTCAGACAGCTCCTATAATTCACCCCTCCACTTT,CASSSDSSYNSPLHF,TRBJ1-6,NA,TRBV5-4,NA
TGTGCCAGCAGCCTCCGGACAGACTATGGCTACACCTTC,CASSLRTDYGYTF,TRBJ1-2,NA,TRBV7-2,NA
TGTGCCAGCAGCGGACAGGGGAACGGAAACACCATATATTTT,CASSGQGNGNTIYF,TRBJ1-3,TRBD1,TRBV6-1,many
TGTGCCAGAGGACTAGCGGGAGGTGAGCAGTTCTTC,CARGLAGGEQFF,TRBJ2-1,TRBD2,TRBV2,NA
TGTGCCAGCAGACCCCCAGTAGGGAATAGGCGCCATGAGCAGTTCTTC,CASRPPVGNRRHEQFF,TRBJ2-1,NA,TRBV12-3/TRBV12-4,many
TGTGCCAGCAGTTACGGCGGCAGGGGAGGAGAGACCCAGTACTTC,CASSYGGRGGETQYF,TRBJ2-5,NA,TRBV6-5,many
TGCGCCAGCAGTGACCTCAACTATGGCTGCACCTTC,CASSDLNYGCTF,TRBJ1-2,NA,TRBV10-1,once
TGTGCCAGCAAAGCGAGCACCGGGGAGCTGTTTTTT,CASKASTGELFF,TRBJ2-2,NA,TRBV12-3/TRBV12-4,many
TGTGCCATCAGTGCGAGTAGGCAGGGGGAGACCCAGTACTTC,CAISASRQGETQYF,TRBJ2-5,NA,TRBV10-3,NA
TGTGCCAGCAGCCTTCCAGGGCTCGGGGAGACCCAGTACTTC,CASSLPGLGETQYF,TRBJ2-5,NA,TRBV5-4,many
TGTGCCAGCAGCGTACTAGCGGCGAACACCGGGGAGCTGTTTTTT,CASSVLAANTGELFF,TRBJ2-2,TRBD2,TRBV9,many
TGTGCCAGCAGCGACATTCCCCAGGGCCCGGGCTCTGGAAACACCATATATTTT,CASSDIPQGPGSGNTIYF,TRBJ1-3,NA,TRBV9,many